The present TCR beta chain was sequenced within a study of blood T cell repertoires in COVID-19. TCRdb keeps only in-frame clones here, not all; method: immunoSEQ multiplex PCR. Among roughly 30,000 clones, around 72% were seen once, and the ten largest hold more than 20%. This CDR3 region has 15 residues. Germline trimming cut 5 bases from V and 8 bases from J; bases unmatched to any gene: 9. Looked up from germline, CDR1 is LNHDA and CDR2 is SQIVND (reference sequence). The V and J genes are TRBV19 and TRBJ2-1, with 10 bases fitting TRBD2. This clonotype originated in a boy under 10 years old with active or convalescent COVID-19. The sample taken for sequencing was peripheral blood. CDR3 amino acids: CASSPAGLASDEQFF. The CDR3 coding sequence is TGTGCCAGTAGTCCGGCGGGACTAGCGAGCGATGAGCAGTTCTTC. Using reference TRBV19 and TRBJ2-1 for the parts outside the CDR3, the full variable domain is DGGITQSPKYLFRKEGQNVTLSCEQNLNHDAMYWYRQDPGQGLRLIYYSQIVNDFQKGDIAEGYSVSREKKESFPLTVTSAQKNPTAFYLCASSPAGLASDEQFFGPGTRLTVL.